One sample yielded the 7 T cell receptor beta chains listed below, sequenced in a study of regulatory T cells in long-lasting Graves disease. Time point in this sample: newly diagnosed GD, antithyroid drugs for less than 3 months. PBMC RNA was the source of the TCR library. Researchers made TCR beta libraries by using iRepertoire HTBI primers and running Arm-PCR on CDR3 regions. TCRdb reanalysed the multiplex PCR reads using MiXCR and keeps one entry per CDR3 protein. This table has more than 400,000 distinct CDR3 sequences, 16% appearing once. This sample also belongs to another study, concerning T cells in Graves' hyperthyroidism and ophthalmopathy.

This material consisted of peripheral blood mononuclear cells (PBMCs), taken at new diagnosis, from a patient treated with antithyroid drugs. These receptors were collected from a woman between 25 and 40 years old with Graves disease.

This clonotype was counted many times. The CDR3, as DNA: TGTGCCAGCTCACCATCTGGACAGGGTAACGCTGAAGCTTTCTTT. Translation: CASSPSGQGNAEAFF. J is TRBJ1-1 and V is TRBV18, with 8 bases matching TRBD1. Germline V CDR1 and CDR2: KGHSH, LQKENI. This CDR3 is 15 amino acids long. V gave up 2 bases and J gave up 6 bases; unmatched junction bases: 8.

This clonotype was counted many times. V is TRBV7-2 and J is TRBJ2-5, with 7 nucleotides matching TRBD1. The junction had 10 bases not matched to a gene; V was cut back by 5 bases and J by 1 base. CDR3 length: 16 amino acids. The germline V gene has CDR1 SGHTA and CDR2 FQGNSA. The CDR3 DNA is TGTGCCAGCAGCAGACAGGGACGACCCCGCCAAGAGACCCAGTACTTC. Encoded protein: CASSRQGRPRQETQYF.

The table lists this clonotype with many counts. J is TRBJ2-1 and V is TRBV29-1, with 8 bases identical to TRBD2. Losses at the gene ends were 0 bases for V and 9 bases for J; bases not matched to a gene: 7. Germline values: CDR1 SQVTM, CDR2 ANQGSEA. This CDR3 contains 14 residues. The CDR3 region has the DNA TGCAGCGTTGAAGATCCCGGGAGGGAAATTGAGCAGTTCTTC. It translates to CSVEDPGREIEQFF.

In this sample, this clonotype turned up many times. The rearrangement links TRBV10-3 to TRBJ2-7; D not resolved. The CDR3 runs 14 residues. Trimming removed 6 bases from V and 3 bases from J, with 15 bases in between. Germline lookup yields CDR1 ENHRY and CDR2 SYGVKD. The chain's CDR3 is CAISFTVFGYEQYF. The CDR3 DNA follows: TGTGCCATCAGCTTTACAGTTTTCGGCTACGAGCAGTACTTC.

The rearrangement links TRBV28 to TRBJ2-7; D not resolved. The CDR3 totals 17 residues. CDR1 is MDHEN, CDR2 SYDVKM, per germline. V lost 3 bases and J 2 bases, leaving 20 bases between the germline ends. CDR3 sequence (DNA): TGTGCCAGCAGTTTCCCCCTCTGGCAAAGACCGACCTACGAGCAGTACTTC. It specifies CASSFPLWQRPTYEQYF.

The chain links TRBV12-3 or TRBV12-4 to TRBJ2-2, with a tentative D call TRBD2 (5 bases). The CDR3 runs to 15 residues. V lost 8 bases, J lost 5 bases, and 18 bases lay in between. In nucleotides, the CDR3 is TGTGCCAGCGCAGACACGGGAATCTCAACCGGGGAGCTGTTTTTT. Translated: CASADTGISTGELFF.

Many counts were recorded for this clonotype. The V call is TRBV6-5, the J call TRBJ2-5; no clear D gene. Per germline, CDR1 MNHEY and CDR2 SVGAGI. The ends were cut back, 2 bases at V and 2 bases at J, with 6 bases in the middle. The CDR3 spans 13 residues. CDR3 in DNA: TGTGCCAGCAGTTACCAAGGGCAAGAGACCCAGTACTTC. The encoded protein is CASSYQGQETQYF.